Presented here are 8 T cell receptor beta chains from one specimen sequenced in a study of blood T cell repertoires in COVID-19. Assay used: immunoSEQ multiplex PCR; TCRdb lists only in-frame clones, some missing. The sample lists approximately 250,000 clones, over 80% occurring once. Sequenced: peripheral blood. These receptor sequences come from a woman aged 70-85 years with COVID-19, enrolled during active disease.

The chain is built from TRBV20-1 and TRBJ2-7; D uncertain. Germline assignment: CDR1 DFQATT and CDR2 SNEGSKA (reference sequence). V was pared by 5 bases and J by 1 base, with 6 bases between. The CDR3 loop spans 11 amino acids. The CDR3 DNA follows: TGCAGTGCTGATGAGTCCTACGAGCAGTACTTC. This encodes CSADESYEQYF.

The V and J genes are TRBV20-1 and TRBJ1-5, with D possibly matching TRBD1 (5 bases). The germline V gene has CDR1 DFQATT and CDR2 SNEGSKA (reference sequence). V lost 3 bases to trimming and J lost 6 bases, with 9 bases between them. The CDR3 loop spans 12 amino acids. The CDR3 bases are TGCAGTGCTAGTTTAGGGGTTCAGCCCCAGCATTTT. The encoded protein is CSASLGVQPQHF.

CDR3 protein: CASKTMGTAGVKDTQYF. In DNA, the CDR3 is TGTGCCAGTAAAACAATGGGCACAGCGGGAGTTAAAGATACGCAGTATTTT. The chain couples TRBV19 to TRBJ2-3; 8 bases match TRBD2. J was trimmed by 5 bases and V by 7 bases; bases with no gene match: 17. The CDR3 length is 17 residues. Germline V gene data show CDR1 as LNHDA and CDR2 as SQIVND (reference sequence).

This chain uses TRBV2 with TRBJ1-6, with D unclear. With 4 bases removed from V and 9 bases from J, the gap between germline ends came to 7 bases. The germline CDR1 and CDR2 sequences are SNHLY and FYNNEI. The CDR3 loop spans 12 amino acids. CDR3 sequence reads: CASSVNGSPLHF. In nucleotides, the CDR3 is TGTGCCAGCAGTGTGAACGGTTCACCCCTCCACTTT. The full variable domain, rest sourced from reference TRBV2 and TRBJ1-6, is EPEVTQTPSHQVTQMGQEVILRCVPISNHLYFYWYRQILGQKVEFLVSFYNNEISEKSEIFDDQFSVERPDGSNFTLKIRSTKLEDSAMYFCASSVNGSPLHFGNGTRLTVT.

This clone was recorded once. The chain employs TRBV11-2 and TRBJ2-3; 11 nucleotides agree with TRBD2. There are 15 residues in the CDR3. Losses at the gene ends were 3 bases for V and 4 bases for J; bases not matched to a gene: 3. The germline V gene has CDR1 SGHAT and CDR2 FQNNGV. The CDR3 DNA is TGTGCCAGCAGCTTGACTAGCGGGAACCCAGATACGCAGTATTTT. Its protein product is CASSLTSGNPDTQYF.

The CDR3 DNA sequence: TGTGCCAGCTCACCCCGAGACAGGGCTTTGGAAAAACTGTTTTTT. Translation gives CASSPRDRALEKLFF. The rearrangement links TRBV18 to TRBJ1-4; 7 bases are shared with TRBD1. The V segment lost 3 bases and the J segment 8 bases; nucleotides outside the gene matches: 9. From germline, CDR1 is KGHSH and CDR2 LQKENI. The CDR3 consists of 15 residues.

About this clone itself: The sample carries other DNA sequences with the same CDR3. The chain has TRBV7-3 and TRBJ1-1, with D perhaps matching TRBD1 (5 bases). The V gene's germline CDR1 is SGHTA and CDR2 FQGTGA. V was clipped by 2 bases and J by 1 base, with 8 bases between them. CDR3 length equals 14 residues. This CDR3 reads CASSLGGGNTEAFF. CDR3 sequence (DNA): TGTGCCAGCAGCTTAGGCGGGGGGAACACTGAAGCTTTCTTT.

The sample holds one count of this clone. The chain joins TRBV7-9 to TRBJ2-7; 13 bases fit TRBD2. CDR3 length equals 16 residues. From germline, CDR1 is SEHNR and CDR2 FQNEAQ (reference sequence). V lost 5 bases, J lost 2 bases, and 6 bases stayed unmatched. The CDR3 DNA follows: TGTGCCAGCAGCACTAGCGGGAGGGCCTCAACCTACGAGCAGTACTTC. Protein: CASSTSGRASTYEQYF.